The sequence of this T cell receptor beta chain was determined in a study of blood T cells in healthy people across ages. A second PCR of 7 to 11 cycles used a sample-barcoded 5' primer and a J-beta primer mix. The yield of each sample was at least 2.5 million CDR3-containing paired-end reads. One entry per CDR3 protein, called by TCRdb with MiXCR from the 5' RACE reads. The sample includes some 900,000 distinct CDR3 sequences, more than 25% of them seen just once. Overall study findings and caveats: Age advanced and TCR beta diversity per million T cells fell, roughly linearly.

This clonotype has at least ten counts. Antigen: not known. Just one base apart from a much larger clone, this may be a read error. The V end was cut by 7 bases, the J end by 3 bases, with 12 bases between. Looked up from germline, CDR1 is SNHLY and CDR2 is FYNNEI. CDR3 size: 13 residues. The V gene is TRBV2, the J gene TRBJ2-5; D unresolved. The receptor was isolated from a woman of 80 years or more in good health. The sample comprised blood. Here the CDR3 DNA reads TGTGCCAGCAATGTAGGATTCAAAGAGACCCAGTACTTC. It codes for CASNVGFKETQYF.